Below are 27 T cell receptor beta chains sequenced from a single sample in a study of blood T cell repertoires in COVID-19. Profiling relied on immunoSEQ multiplex PCR, and the TCRdb table lists in-frame clones only, not all of them. Found here are almost 300,000 clones, roughly nine tenths of them singletons; the top ten hold around 10%. The sample consisted of peripheral blood. These receptors were taken from a woman aged 30 to 39 with COVID-19, enrolled during active disease.

This chain uses TRBV19 with TRBJ1-1; 9 nucleotides agree with TRBD1. The V and J ends lost 9 bases and 2 bases, in that order; junction bases with no gene match: 4. The CDR3 contains 13 residues. In germline, CDR1 is LNHDA, CDR2 SQIVND (reference sequence). The CDR3 region is CASKTGGNTEAFF. DNA for the CDR3: TGTGCCAGCAAAACAGGGGGCAACACTGAAGCTTTCTTT.

This chain joins TRBV11-3 and TRBJ2-1, with TRBD2 as a possible D gene (6 bases). The CDR3 is 13 amino acids. V lost 5 bases and J 6 bases, leaving 11 bases between the germline ends. CDR1 SGHNT and CDR2 YENEEA come from the germline V gene. The CDR3 sequence is CASSEGRGNEQFF. The CDR3 nucleotides read TGTGCCAGCAGCGAAGGGCGGGGCAATGAGCAGTTCTTC.

This clone was recorded once. The CDR3 protein is CASSDRWTSGTDTQYF. CDR3 bases: TGTGCCAGCAGTGACCGTTGGACTAGCGGCACAGATACGCAGTATTTT. This sequence joins TRBV6-4 and TRBJ2-3, with 9 bases lining up with TRBD2. CDR3 length equals 16 residues. V shed 2 bases and J 1 base; nucleotides not matched to a gene: 4. Germline V gives CDR1 MRHNA, CDR2 SNTAGT.

V and J are TRBV13 and TRBJ1-2; the D gene is possibly TRBD1 (5 bases). The V end was cut by 0 bases, the J end by 3 bases, with 11 bases between. This CDR3 is 15 amino acids long. CDR1 and CDR2 from the germline V gene are PRHDT and FYEKMQ (reference sequence). This CDR3 reads CASSLGWGEDYGYTF. The CDR3 bases are TGTGCCAGCAGCTTAGGTTGGGGGGAGGACTATGGCTACACCTTC.

This clone was observed once. The V call is TRBV5-1, the J call TRBJ1-3; 9 bases are a match to TRBD1. CDR3 length: 15 residues. CDR1 is SGHRS and CDR2 is YFSETQ in the germline V gene. V was clipped by 2 bases and J by 3 bases; unmatched bases: 3. The CDR3 reads CASSFDRGSGNTIYF. Here the CDR3 DNA reads TGCGCCAGCAGCTTCGACAGGGGGAGTGGAAACACCATATATTTT.

V usage is TRBV5-5 and J usage is TRBJ2-5; 10 bases fit TRBD2. Germline V gene data show CDR1 as SGHKS and CDR2 as YYEKEE (reference sequence). With 4 bases clipped from V and 5 bases from J, the junction kept 11 bases outside the gene matches. The CDR3 is 16 residues long. CDR3 DNA sequence: TGTGCCAGCAGCCCAGGAAGCGGGGGGGCCGTCGAGACCCAGTACTTC. This encodes CASSPGSGGAVETQYF.

The V and J genes are TRBV2 and TRBJ2-5, with D unresolved. The CDR3 consists of 13 residues. V shed 1 base and J shed 2 bases, with 5 bases lying between them. CDR1 is SNHLY, CDR2 FYNNEI, per germline. CDR3 protein: CASSEEQQETQYF. The CDR3 DNA reads as TGTGCCAGCAGTGAAGAACAGCAAGAGACCCAGTACTTC.

The V call is TRBV4-1, the J call TRBJ1-5; TRBD1 matches 8 bases. This CDR3 contains 17 residues. Germline CDR1 MGHRA, CDR2 YSYEKL. The ends lost 0 bases at V and 2 bases at J; junction bases unmatched: 6. Here the CDR3 reads CASSQDGQGLGNQPQHF. For the CDR3, the DNA is TGCGCCAGCAGCCAAGACGGACAGGGCTTAGGCAATCAGCCCCAGCATTTT.

The V call is TRBV7-2, the J call TRBJ1-2; the D gene is possibly TRBD1 (6 bases). The germline V and J ends were trimmed by 5 bases and 8 bases, with 18 bases remaining between them. The CDR3 spans 14 residues. From germline, CDR1 is SGHTA and CDR2 FQGNSA. CDR3 region: CASSLTGNVKGYTF. DNA of the CDR3: TGTGCCAGCAGCCTAACAGGGAACGTGAAGGGCTACACCTTC. Full variable domain (outside the CDR3, taken from reference TRBV7-2 and TRBJ1-2): GAGVSQSPSNKVTEKGKDVELRCDPISGHTALYWYRQSLGQGLEFLIYFQGNSAPDKSGLPSDRFSAERTGGSVSTLTIQRTQQEDSAVYLCASSLTGNVKGYTFGSGTRLTVV.

This clone has just a few counts. This chain joins TRBV4-1 and TRBJ2-2; no firm D call. The V and J ends lost 0 bases and 2 bases respectively, with 7 bases between them. This CDR3 has 15 residues. The germline CDR1 and CDR2 sequences are MGHRA and YSYEKL. The DNA of the CDR3 is TGCGCCAGCAGCCAAGACAGGCCCAACACCGGGGAGCTGTTTTTT. Amino acids: CASSQDRPNTGELFF.

Here the CDR3 reads CASSFGRQGNSEQYF. CDR3 nucleotides: TGTGCCAGCAGCTTTGGGAGACAGGGTAATTCCGAGCAGTACTTC. V usage is TRBV11-3 and J usage is TRBJ2-7, with TRBD1 identical over 7 bases. Trimming at V came to 3 bases and at J to 6 bases, leaving 11 bases not matched to a gene. This CDR3 has 15 amino acids. Looked up from germline, CDR1 is SGHNT and CDR2 is YENEEA. Full variable domain (remainder filled in from reference TRBV11-3 and TRBJ2-7): EAGVVQSPRYKIIEKKQPVAFWCNPISGHNTLYWYLQNLGQGPELLIRYENEEAVDDSQLPKDRFSAERLKGVDSTLKIQPAELGDSAVYLCASSFGRQGNSEQYFGPGTRLTVT.

The V call is TRBV5-4, the J call TRBJ1-2; D call uncertain. Trimming stripped 0 bases from V and 8 bases from J, with 14 bases between. From germline, CDR1 is SGHNT and CDR2 YYREEE (reference sequence). The CDR3 covers 14 residues. This CDR3 is CASSLGSQAGGYTF. In DNA, the CDR3 is TGTGCCAGCAGCTTGGGGAGTCAAGCGGGCGGCTACACCTTC.

The chain couples TRBV28 to TRBJ2-7; TRBD1 agrees at 7 bases. Germline V gene lookup returns CDR1 MDHEN and CDR2 SYDVKM. The CDR3 contains 16 residues. The J segment lost 3 bases and the V segment lost 4 bases, leaving 12 bases of the junction unmatched. Here the CDR3 DNA reads TGTGCCAGCAGTTCCAGACAGGGCGGTACCTTCTACGAGCAGTACTTC. Translated, it gives CASSSRQGGTFYEQYF. The whole variable domain, filled in from reference TRBV28 and TRBJ2-7, reads DVKVTQSSRYLVKRTGEKVFLECVQDMDHENMFWYRQDPGLGLRLIYFSYDVKMKEKGDIPEGYSVSREKKERFSLILESASTNQTSMYLCASSSRQGGTFYEQYFGPGTRLTVT.

A single count supports this clone. The chain joins TRBV7-9 to TRBJ2-1; 7 nucleotides align to TRBD2. J lost 3 bases, V lost 5 bases, and 7 bases had no gene match. Per germline, CDR1 SEHNR and CDR2 FQNEAQ (reference sequence). CDR3 length: 15 amino acids. The CDR3: CASSLGLVFYNEQFF. CDR3 in DNA: TGTGCCAGCAGCCTTGGACTAGTTTTCTACAATGAGCAGTTCTTC.

This clone has just one count. The chain couples TRBV7-7 to TRBJ2-2; 9 bases are shared with TRBD2. The CDR3 is 16 residues long. J gave up 4 bases and V 5 bases, and 8 bases lay outside the gene matches. Germline values: CDR1 SSHAT, CDR2 FNYEAQ (reference sequence). Here the CDR3 reads CASSPQAGGPTGELFF. CDR3 in DNA: TGTGCCAGCAGCCCCCAAGCGGGGGGTCCCACCGGGGAGCTGTTTTTT.

The chain uses TRBV5-4 and TRBJ2-7; 12 nucleotides match TRBD1. The germline V gene has CDR1 SGHNT and CDR2 YYREEE (reference sequence). CDR3 length: 14 residues. V shed 7 bases, J shed 1 base, and the junction held 3 bases outside the gene matches. This CDR3 is CASGDRGLSYEQYF. DNA for the CDR3: TGTGCCAGCGGGGACAGGGGGCTGTCCTACGAGCAGTACTTC.

This chain connects TRBV7-9 to TRBJ2-5; 11 positions agree with TRBD2. Germline CDR1 is SEHNR and CDR2 is FQNEAQ (reference sequence). The CDR3 loop spans 16 amino acids. J lost 5 bases, V lost 2 bases, and 7 bases had no gene match. DNA for the CDR3: TGTGCCAGCAGCTTAACTAGCGGGGGCCTCGGGGAGACCCAGTACTTC. Its protein is CASSLTSGGLGETQYF.

The V and J genes are TRBV24-1 and TRBJ2-4; 7 nucleotides align to TRBD1. V was pared by 8 bases and J by 0 bases, with 3 bases of the junction left unmatched. This CDR3 is 14 amino acids long. Germline CDR1 is KGHDR and CDR2 is SFDVKD. The CDR3 bases are TGTGCCACCATCTGGACAGGAGCCAAAAACATTCAGTACTTC. Translation: CATIWTGAKNIQYF.

The chain combines TRBV18 with TRBJ2-7; D gene ambiguous. Trimming took off 2 bases at V and 5 bases at J, with 10 bases between the two ends. Germline CDR1 and CDR2: KGHSH and LQKENI. CDR3 length: 13 residues. The CDR3 here is CASSPNPRDEQYF. CDR3 nucleotides: TGTGCCAGCTCACCAAACCCACGGGACGAGCAGTACTTC.

The CDR3 region has the DNA TGCGCCAGCAGCTTGGGGGGGACTAGCGGTGGGTACGAGCAGTACTTC. It is translated as CASSLGGTSGGYEQYF. The chain joins TRBV5-1 to TRBJ2-7, with 11 positions matching TRBD2. The germline V gene has CDR1 SGHRS and CDR2 YFSETQ. The CDR3 loop spans 16 amino acids. Trimming removed 0 bases from V and 4 bases from J; junction bases left unmatched: 6.

The chain joins TRBV12-3 or TRBV12-4 to TRBJ2-1; no definite D call. The germline V and J ends were trimmed by 2 bases and 12 bases, with 11 bases remaining between them. This CDR3 is 12 amino acids long. CDR3 nucleotides: TGTGCCAGCAGTTTATCGCTTACTGGGCAGTTCTTC. Translating it yields CASSLSLTGQFF.

This rearrangement joins TRBV6-5 to TRBJ1-3; D gene ambiguous. The CDR3 has 15 amino acids. Germline loops: CDR1 MNHEY, CDR2 SVGAGI. Trimming removed 5 bases at V and 3 bases at J, with 14 bases between. The CDR3, as DNA: TGTGCCAGCAGTCCGCGGGGAGTTGGTGGAAACACCATATATTTT. It specifies CASSPRGVGGNTIYF.

V and J are TRBV6-5 and TRBJ1-1, with TRBD1 as a possible D gene (5 bases). Germline values: CDR1 MNHEY, CDR2 SVGAGI. The CDR3 covers 14 residues. V was shortened by 8 bases and J by 5 bases, with 18 bases between the two germline ends. The CDR3 DNA reads TGTGCCAGCCTCGATGGGGCGGACCTAACTGAAGCTTTCTTT. Its translation: CASLDGADLTEAFF.

The genes are TRBV2 and TRBJ2-1; 7 bases align to TRBD1. Per the germline V gene, CDR1 is SNHLY and CDR2 is FYNNEI. The CDR3 consists of 14 residues. J gave up 3 bases and V 6 bases, and 5 bases lay outside the gene matches. The CDR3 bases are TGTGCCAGCAGCGGGGACAGTTTCTACAATGAGCAGTTCTTC. Protein: CASSGDSFYNEQFF.

This sequence joins TRBV6-5 and TRBJ1-2; D is perhaps TRBD1 (5 bases). CDR3 length equals 13 residues. Trimming shortened V by 4 bases and J by 8 bases, and 14 bases separated the two germline ends. Per the germline V gene, CDR1 is MNHEY and CDR2 is SVGAGI. The CDR3 DNA follows: TGTGCCAGCAGTTCTCAGCCAGGGTTCGGCTACACCTTC. Residues: CASSSQPGFGYTF.

This rearrangement joins TRBV25-1 to TRBJ1-5; D remains ambiguous. The CDR3 spans 13 residues. In germline, CDR1 is MGHDK, CDR2 SYGVNS. The germline V and J ends were trimmed by 6 bases and 5 bases, with 11 bases remaining between them. CDR3 nucleotide sequence: TGTGCCAGCAGCCGCGGTACGCATCAGCCCCAGCATTTT. Translation: CASSRGTHQPQHF. The full variable domain, rest sourced from reference TRBV25-1 and TRBJ1-5, is EADIYQTPRYLVIGTGKKITLECSQTMGHDKMYWYQQDPGMELHLIHYSYGVNSTEKGDLSSESTVSRIRTEHFPLTLESARPSHTSQYLCASSRGTHQPQHFGDGTRLSIL.

The J gene is TRBJ2-2, the V gene TRBV30, with TRBD2 identical over 11 bases. V dropped 1 base and J dropped 4; count of bases not matched to a gene: 2. This CDR3 has 15 amino acids. Germline assignment: CDR1 GTSNPN and CDR2 SVGIG (reference sequence). The CDR3 DNA reads as TGTGCCTGGAGTGGCGGGACTAGCGGCACCGGGGAGCTGTTTTTT. Protein product: CAWSGGTSGTGELFF.